A selection of T cell receptor beta chains follows, all from one sample in a study of cytomegalovirus exposure and HLA in healthy donors. Profiled with immunoSEQ multiplex PCR; TCRdb holds only in-frame clones, not every one. The table has 60,000 to 70,000 clones, about 77% seen once; the top ten hold 9.7%. Sequencing was performed on PBMCs. The receptors were sampled from a man aged 35-49 years in good health and CMV-seronegative. The CDR3 runs from the conserved cysteine through the conserved F or W. D genes are given only for firm matches. Clone size is stated in some rows and not others, as once, few, many or a class when expanded.

D gene	clone size	J gene	V gene	CDR3 protein	CDR3 DNA
NA	NA	TRBJ1-1	TRBV2	CASSPWGGQAFF	TGTGCCAGCAGCCCCTGGGGAGGTCAAGCTTTCTTT
NA	NA	TRBJ1-5	TRBV21-1	CASSARVPDQPQHF	TGTGCCAGCAGCGCCCGGGTCCCTGATCAGCCCCAGCATTTT
TRBD1	NA	TRBJ1-5	TRBV18	CASSPDRGGSNNQPQHF	TGTGCCAGCTCACCGGACAGGGGAGGTAGCAATAATCAGCCCCAGCATTTT
NA	once	TRBJ1-2	TRBV28	CASTLPLGDYGYTF	TGTGCCAGCACCCTGCCATTAGGGGACTATGGCTACACCTTC
NA	NA	TRBJ2-3	TRBV7-2	CASSQEVIAADTQYF	TGTGCCAGCAGCCAAGAGGTAATAGCCGCAGATACGCAGTATTTT
TRBD1	NA	TRBJ2-6	TRBV5-1	CASSLEGQGPNAGANVLTF	TGCGCCAGCAGCTTGGAGGGACAGGGACCGAATGCTGGGGCCAACGTCCTGACTTTC
NA	NA	TRBJ1-2	TRBV10-1	CARIQERGYGYTF	TGCGCCAGGATTCAGGAGCGGGGCTATGGCTACACCTTC
NA	NA	TRBJ2-7	TRBV11-2	CASSLSSPYEQYF	TGTGCCAGCAGCTTAAGCTCCCCCTACGAGCAGTACTTC
NA	NA	TRBJ2-3	TRBV29-1	CSVAAASTDTQYF	TGCAGCGTCGCGGCCGCTAGCACAGATACGCAGTATTTT
TRBD1	NA	TRBJ1-1	TRBV5-4	CASSLGGQGAMNTEAFF	TGTGCCAGCAGCTTGGGGGGACAGGGGGCGATGAACACTGAAGCTTTCTTT
NA	NA	TRBJ1-4	TRBV2	CASREGLKEKLFF	TGTGCCAGCAGAGAGGGACTAAAGGAAAAACTGTTTTTT
TRBD2	NA	TRBJ2-3	TRBV10-3	CAISLGLAIGTQYF	TGTGCCATCAGCCTAGGACTAGCGATCGGTACGCAGTATTTT
NA	once	TRBJ2-2	TRBV19	CASRLTGFGTGELFF	TGTGCCAGTAGGCTGACAGGATTTGGCACCGGGGAGCTGTTTTTT
NA	NA	TRBJ1-5	TRBV4-1	CASSLRAGGNQPQHF	TGCGCCAGCAGCCTACGGGCAGGGGGCAATCAGCCCCAGCATTTT
TRBD1	NA	TRBJ1-1	TRBV18	CASSPGTGGGTEAFF	TGTGCCAGCTCACCCGGGACAGGGGGAGGCACTGAAGCTTTCTTT
NA	NA	TRBJ1-5	TRBV2	CASSDRPGDSSNQPQHF	TGTGCCAGCAGTGACAGACCGGGGGACTCTAGCAATCAGCCCCAGCATTTT
TRBD2	few	TRBJ2-1	TRBV28	CASSLAGGDNEQFF	TGTGCCAGCAGTCTAGCGGGAGGGGACAATGAGCAGTTCTTC
TRBD1	once	TRBJ2-7	TRBV18	CASSPRLGTGVPYEQYF	TGTGCCAGCTCACCACGGCTGGGGACAGGGGTTCCCTACGAGCAGTACTTC
NA	NA	TRBJ1-5	TRBV27	CASRQGPNQPQHF	TGTGCCAGCAGACAGGGCCCCAATCAGCCCCAGCATTTT
NA	NA	TRBJ2-7	TRBV12-5	CASADRYYEQYF	TGTGCTAGTGCCGACCGGTACTACGAGCAGTACTTC
TRBD1	NA	TRBJ2-7	TRBV18	CASSHEAGTVLGEQYF	TGTGCCAGCTCTCATGAGGCCGGGACAGTCCTCGGCGAGCAGTACTTC
NA	few	TRBJ1-1	TRBV5-1	CASSLLQTSGGATEAFF	TGCGCCAGCAGCCTCCTACAGACTTCGGGGGGGGCCACTGAAGCTTTCTTT
NA	NA	TRBJ1-2	TRBV11-1	CASSLRDYYGYTF	TGTGCCAGCAGCTTGAGGGACTACTATGGCTACACCTTC
TRBD2	once	TRBJ2-1	TRBV11-2	CASSLGFGTSVYNEQFF	TGTGCCAGCAGCTTAGGTTTTGGGACTAGCGTATACAATGAGCAGTTCTTC
NA	NA	TRBJ2-1	TRBV5-1	CASSQQGYEQFF	TGCGCCAGCAGCCAACAGGGCTATGAGCAGTTCTTC
NA	few	TRBJ2-2	TRBV11-2	CASSGLGANTGELFF	TGTGCCAGCAGCGGCTTAGGGGCGAACACCGGGGAGCTGTTTTTT
TRBD1	NA	TRBJ2-1	TRBV2	CASSEAGGLQFF	TGTGCCAGCAGTGAGGCAGGGGGATTGCAGTTCTTC
NA	NA	TRBJ1-2	TRBV7-9	CASSLGGVRSYGYTF	TGTGCCAGCAGCTTAGGGGGAGTACGGTCCTATGGCTACACCTTC
TRBD2	NA	TRBJ2-3	TRBV10-3	CAISEFRLAEHTDTQYF	TGTGCCATCAGTGAATTCAGACTAGCGGAGCACACAGATACGCAGTATTTT
NA	NA	TRBJ1-1	TRBV5-1	CASSFQGGDTEAFF	TGCGCCAGCAGCTTCCAGGGTGGGGACACTGAAGCTTTCTTT
NA	NA	TRBJ2-3	TRBV27	CASKILGEEADTQYF	TGTGCCAGCAAGATCCTGGGGGAGGAGGCAGATACGCAGTATTTT
NA	NA	TRBJ2-5	TRBV7-2	CASSSAGRLQETQYF	TGTGCCAGCAGTTCCGCGGGTCGGCTCCAAGAGACCCAGTACTTC
NA	NA	TRBJ2-1	TRBV5-6	CASNRQVNEQFF	TGTGCCAGCAACCGACAGGTTAATGAGCAGTTCTTC
TRBD1	NA	TRBJ2-7	TRBV4-2	CASSEGTGGEEQYF	TGTGCCAGCTCCGAGGGGACAGGGGGCGAAGAGCAGTACTTC
NA	NA	TRBJ2-1	TRBV15	CATSRDILTARIPQFF	TGTGCCACCAGCAGAGATATTCTGACTGCACGCATTCCGCAGTTCTTC
TRBD2	NA	TRBJ2-3	TRBV27	CASSLLTSGVTDTQYF	TGTGCCAGCAGTCTCTTGACTAGCGGGGTCACAGATACGCAGTATTTT
NA	NA	TRBJ2-2	TRBV27	CASSLSRRPRELFF	TGTGCCAGCAGTTTATCACGCAGGCCGAGGGAGCTGTTTTTT
TRBD1	NA	TRBJ1-2	TRBV19	CASSMNPDRAPYGYTF	TGTGCCAGTAGTATGAATCCCGACAGGGCCCCCTATGGCTACACCTTC
NA	once	TRBJ2-2	TRBV21-1	CASSKVHRGGPGELFF	TGTGCCAGCAGCAAAGTCCACAGGGGGGGGCCCGGGGAGCTGTTTTTT
NA	NA	TRBJ2-6	TRBV15	CATSRARQNSGANVLTF	TGTGCCACCAGCAGAGCTCGACAGAACTCTGGGGCCAACGTCCTGACTTTC
NA	NA	TRBJ1-1	TRBV19	CASSIARGSEAFF	TGTGCCAGTAGTATAGCGCGGGGATCTGAAGCTTTCTTT
TRBD1	once	TRBJ2-7	TRBV5-6	CASSLGPDRGSEQYF	TGTGCCAGCAGCTTGGGCCCCGACAGGGGAAGCGAGCAGTACTTC
TRBD2	few	TRBJ2-1	TRBV2	CASSDSSGGSGEQFF	TGTGCCAGCAGTGACTCTAGCGGGGGGAGCGGTGAGCAGTTCTTC
NA	few	TRBJ1-6	TRBV10-1	CASQQERASPLHF	TGCGCCAGTCAACAGGAGCGGGCTTCACCCCTCCACTTT
NA	NA	TRBJ2-2	TRBV11-3	CASSLDGASNTGELFF	TGTGCCAGCAGCTTAGATGGGGCAAGTAACACCGGGGAGCTGTTTTTT